This T cell receptor beta chain originates from a study of OX40 agonist ivuxolimab in advanced cancers. Context from the whole study: Ivuxolimab was a fully human IgG2 agonistic monoclonal antibody targeting the costimulatory receptor OX40 (CD134). Intravenous ivuxolimab was administered to patients every 2 weeks at six dose levels: 0.01, 0.1, 0.3, 1.5, 3 and 10 mg/kg. Of the approximately 54 dose-escalation patients, hepatocellular carcinoma was present in 19, melanoma in about 15, renal cell carcinoma in 9 and head and neck cancer in 9. In the dose-escalation cohort, 82.7% of patients were male, and the mean age was about 55 years, with a range of roughly 20 to 79. Patients were allowed to have had prior anti-PD-1, anti-PD-L1 or anti-CTLA-4 therapy, and approximately 41% of the dose-escalation patients had previously received checkpoint inhibitors. Partial responses occurred in three dose-escalation patients, of whom one had hepatocellular carcinoma and two had cutaneous melanoma. The point of sequencing TCRbeta in the periphery was to test whether ivuxolimab changed TCR sequence diversity and drove clonal T-cell expansion. The paper covers the monotherapy dose-escalation part of the phase I ivuxolimab trial, which included N ≈ 50 patients.

For sequencing of the TCRbeta CDR3 region, genomic DNA was extracted from the sorted cells. The immunoSEQ Assay was used to sequence the TCRbeta CDR3 regions. Drawn from immuneACCESS, this table holds only the in-frame rearrangements with V and J called that TCRdb kept. Clones are partly lost; checked studies trace under half to an unresolved V gene and leave the rest unexplained. The sample profile shows around 40,000 clones; 84% of them were found once. The leading ten clones occupy about a sixth of the sample. In the case of this clone: The antigen it binds to is not known. No quality values exist for individual bases; no much larger clone is one base distant.

The trial excluded patients who had a history of autoimmune disease or were on systemic immunosuppression. In every dose cohort, peripheral blood was drawn for TCR sequencing at baseline, cycle 4 day 1, and cycle 7 day 1. Samples were obtained from an open-label, multicenter, first-in-human phase I dose-escalation trial of ivuxolimab. Adults with locally advanced or metastatic melanoma, renal cell carcinoma, hepatocellular carcinoma or head and neck squamous cell carcinoma were enrolled in the trial. Before TCR sequencing, CD4+ T cells and CD8+ T cells were sorted from peripheral blood as separate populations. Overall study results and their limits: Antigen specificity was not determined for the clonally expanded peripheral T cells. In the 0.1-3.0 mg/kg groups, partial responders were among the patients with the lowest normalized peripheral clonal expansion, particularly in CD8+ T cells. Low levels of normalized T-cell clonal expansion were also seen in some patients who did not respond. After ivuxolimab, more expanded clones were found on average in CD8+ T cells than in CD4+ T cells. At doses from 0.1 to 3.0 mg/kg, clonal expansion was seen in both CD4+ and CD8+ blood T cells between baseline and week 6.

Trimming costs V 1 base and J 4 bases, and their ends lie 11 bases apart. Taken from cysteine to phenylalanine, the CDR3 has 15 residues. Of all the DNA, just the CDR3 is kept, 45 bases in frame from base 1. Looking up the germline V gene (reference sequence) yields CDR1 LNHDA and CDR2 SQIVND. Specimen: CD4+ or CD8+ T cells sorted from blood, collected in a trial of the OX40 agonist ivuxolimab. This sequence was found in an adult with an advanced solid tumor such as melanoma, head and neck, liver or kidney cancer. This receptor chain uses TRBV19 and TRBJ2-1, with the D gene call left open. In nucleotides, the sequence is TGTGCCAGTAGTATAGGGACCCCCCAATACAATGAGCAGTTCTTC. This codes for CASSIGTPQYNEQFF.